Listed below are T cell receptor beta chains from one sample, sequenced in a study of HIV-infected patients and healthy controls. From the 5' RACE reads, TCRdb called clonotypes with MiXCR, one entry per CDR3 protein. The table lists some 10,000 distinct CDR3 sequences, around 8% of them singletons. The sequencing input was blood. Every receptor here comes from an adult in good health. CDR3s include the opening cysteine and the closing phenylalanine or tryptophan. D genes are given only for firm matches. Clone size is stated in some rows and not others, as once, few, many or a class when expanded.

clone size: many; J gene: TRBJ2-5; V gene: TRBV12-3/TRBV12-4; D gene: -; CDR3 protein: CASSYGGTQYF; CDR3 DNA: TGTGCCAGCAGTTATGGGGGGACCCAGTACTTC
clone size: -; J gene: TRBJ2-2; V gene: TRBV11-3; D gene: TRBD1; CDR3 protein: CASSSGTGNTGELFF; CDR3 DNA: TGTGCCAGCAGCTCCGGGACAGGGAACACCGGGGAGCTGTTTTTT
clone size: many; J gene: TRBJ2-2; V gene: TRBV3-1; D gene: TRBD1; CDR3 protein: CASSPSGQGFTGELFF; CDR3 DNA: TGTGCCAGCAGCCCCTCCGGACAGGGCTTCACCGGGGAGCTGTTTTTT
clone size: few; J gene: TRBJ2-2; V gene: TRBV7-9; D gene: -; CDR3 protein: CASKGRIPNTGELFF; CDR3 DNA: TGTGCCAGCAAGGGACGGATCCCGAACACCGGGGAGCTGTTTTTT
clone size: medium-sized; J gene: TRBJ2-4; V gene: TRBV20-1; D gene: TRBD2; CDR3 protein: CSARDPFGRAKNIQYF; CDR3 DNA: TGCAGTGCTAGAGACCCGTTCGGGAGGGCCAAAAACATTCAGTACTTC
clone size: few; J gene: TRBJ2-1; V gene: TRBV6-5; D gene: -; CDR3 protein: CASSSESSYNEQFF; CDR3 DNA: TGTGCCAGCAGTTCCGAGAGCTCCTACAATGAGCAGTTCTTC
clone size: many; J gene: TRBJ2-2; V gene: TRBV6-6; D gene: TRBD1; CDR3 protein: CASLSWRDRTRTGELFF; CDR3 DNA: TGTGCCAGCCTGTCCTGGAGGGACAGGACCAGAACCGGGGAGCTGTTTTTT
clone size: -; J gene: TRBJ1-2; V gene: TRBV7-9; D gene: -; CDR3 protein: CASSLDSLSYGYTF; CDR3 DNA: TGTGCCAGCAGCCTAGATTCGCTTAGCTATGGCTACACCTTC
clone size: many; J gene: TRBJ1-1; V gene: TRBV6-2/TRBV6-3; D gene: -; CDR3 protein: CASSYRMNTEAFF; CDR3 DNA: TGTGCCAGCAGTTATAGGATGAACACTGAAGCTTTCTTT
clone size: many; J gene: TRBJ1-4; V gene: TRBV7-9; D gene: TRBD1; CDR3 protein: CASSLFGQDLNEKLFF; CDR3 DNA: TGTGCCAGCAGCTTATTCGGACAGGACCTTAATGAAAAACTGTTTTTT
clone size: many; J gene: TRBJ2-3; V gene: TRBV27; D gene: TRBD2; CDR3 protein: CASSRLTSGYTDTQYF; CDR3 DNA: TGTGCCAGCAGTCGCCTGACTAGCGGCTACACAGATACGCAGTATTTT
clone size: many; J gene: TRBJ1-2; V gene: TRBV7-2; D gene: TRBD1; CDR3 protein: CASSSQGANGYTF; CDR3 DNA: TGTGCCAGCAGCTCCCAGGGGGCGAATGGCTACACCTTC
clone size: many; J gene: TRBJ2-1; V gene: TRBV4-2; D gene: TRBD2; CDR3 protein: CASSQERTRWNEQFF; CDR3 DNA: TGTGCCAGCAGCCAAGAAAGGACTAGGTGGAATGAGCAGTTCTTC
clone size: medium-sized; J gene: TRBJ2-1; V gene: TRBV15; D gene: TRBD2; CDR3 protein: CATSRPAASGALGYNEQFF; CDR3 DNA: TGTGCCACCAGCAGGCCCGCGGCTAGCGGGGCACTAGGCTACAATGAGCAGTTCTTC
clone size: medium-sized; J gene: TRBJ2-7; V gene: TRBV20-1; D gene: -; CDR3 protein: CSARDPGRFSYEQYF; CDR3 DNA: TGCAGTGCTAGAGATCCGGGCCGTTTCTCCTACGAGCAGTACTTC
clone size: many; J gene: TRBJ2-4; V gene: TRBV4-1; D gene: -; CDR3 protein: CASSQVLSPLNDGNIQYF; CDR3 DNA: TGCGCCAGCAGCCAAGTCCTTAGTCCCCTGAACGACGGGAACATTCAGTACTTC
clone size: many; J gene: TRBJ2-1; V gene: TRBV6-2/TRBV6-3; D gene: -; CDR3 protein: CASRAAGQVYNEQFF; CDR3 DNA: TGTGCCAGCAGGGCAGCCGGACAAGTTTACAATGAGCAGTTCTTC
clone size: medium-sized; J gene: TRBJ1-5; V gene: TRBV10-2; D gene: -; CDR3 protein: CATQQGGGFSNQPQHF; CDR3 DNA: TGCGCCACACAACAGGGAGGTGGGTTTAGCAATCAGCCCCAGCATTTT
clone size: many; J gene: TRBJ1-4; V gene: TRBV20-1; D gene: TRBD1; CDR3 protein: CSALGTARNEKLFF; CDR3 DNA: TGCAGTGCTCTAGGGACAGCCCGGAATGAAAAACTGTTTTTT
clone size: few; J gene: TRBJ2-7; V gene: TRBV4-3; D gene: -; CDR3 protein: CASSQDPGRGYEQYF; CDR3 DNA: TGCGCCAGCAGCCAAGATCCAGGACGGGGATACGAGCAGTACTTC
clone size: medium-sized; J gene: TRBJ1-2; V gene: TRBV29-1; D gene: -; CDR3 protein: CIGGTGYGYTF; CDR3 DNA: TGCATCGGAGGCACGGGCTATGGCTACACCTTC
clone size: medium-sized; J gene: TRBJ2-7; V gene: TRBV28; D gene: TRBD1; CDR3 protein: CASSPQGAAGQYF; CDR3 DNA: TGTGCCAGCAGTCCCCAGGGGGCGGCTGGGCAGTACTTC
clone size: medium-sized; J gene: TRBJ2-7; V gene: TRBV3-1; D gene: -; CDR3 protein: CASSQDPYEQYF; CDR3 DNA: TGTGCCAGCAGCCAAGACCCCTACGAGCAGTACTTC